This TCR beta chain appears in the sequencing data of a study of cytomegalovirus exposure and HLA in healthy donors. CDR1 is SGDLS, CDR2 YYNGEE, per germline. V dropped 0 bases and J dropped 4 bases, with 11 bases sitting between them. This CDR3 has 15 amino acids. A word on this clone: This sample also contains other DNA sequences that code for the same CDR3.

Donors counted as nominally healthy when sampled, yet unrecorded immune exposures were likely. The primer mix had 60 Vbeta and 13 Jbeta primers. Produced via immunoSEQ multiplex PCR; TCRdb's table is partial and in-frame only. The repertoire has approximately 110,000 clones, roughly 13% of them found once; the top ten carry more than 15%. This chain uses TRBV9 with TRBJ2-1; D is possibly TRBD1 (6 bases). Material: PBMCs. The sequence came from a man aged 40-49 years in good health and CMV-seropositive. The CDR3 protein is CASSVDPQGYNEQFF. The DNA of the CDR3 is TGTGCCAGCAGCGTAGACCCCCAGGGGTACAATGAGCAGTTCTTC. The whole variable domain, filled in from reference TRBV9 and TRBJ2-1, reads DSGVTQTPKHLITATGQRVTLRCSPRSGDLSVYWYQQSLDQGLQFLIQYYNGEERAKGNILERFSAQQFPDLHSELNLSSLELGDSALYFCASSVDPQGYNEQFFGPGTRLTVL.